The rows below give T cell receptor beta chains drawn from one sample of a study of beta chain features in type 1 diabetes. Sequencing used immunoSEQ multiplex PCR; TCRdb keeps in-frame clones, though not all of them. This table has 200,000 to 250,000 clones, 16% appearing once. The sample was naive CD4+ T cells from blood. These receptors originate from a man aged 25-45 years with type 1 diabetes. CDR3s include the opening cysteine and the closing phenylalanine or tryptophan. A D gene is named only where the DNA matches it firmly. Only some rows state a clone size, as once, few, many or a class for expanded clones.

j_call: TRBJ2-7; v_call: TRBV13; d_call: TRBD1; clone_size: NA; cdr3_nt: TGTGCCAGCAGCCTCCGGACAGGAAGCTCCTACGAGCAGTACTTC; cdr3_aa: CASSLRTGSSYEQYF
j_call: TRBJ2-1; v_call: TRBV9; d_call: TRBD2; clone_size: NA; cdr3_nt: TGTGCCAGCAGCGTAGGCGGGAGTTTTCTCAATGAGCAGTTCTTC; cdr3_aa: CASSVGGSFLNEQFF
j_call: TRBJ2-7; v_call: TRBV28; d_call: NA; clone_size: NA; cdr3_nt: NA; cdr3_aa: CASILDKSEQYF
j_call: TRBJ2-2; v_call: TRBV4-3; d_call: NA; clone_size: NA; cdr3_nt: TGCGCCAGCAGCCAAGTAGCGCAATCGGTCGGGGAGCTGTTTTTT; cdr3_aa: CASSQVAQSVGELFF
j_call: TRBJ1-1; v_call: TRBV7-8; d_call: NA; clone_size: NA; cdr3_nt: TGTGCCAGCAGCTTAGTTAGGACAGAGAACACTGAAGCTTTCTTT; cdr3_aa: CASSLVRTENTEAFF
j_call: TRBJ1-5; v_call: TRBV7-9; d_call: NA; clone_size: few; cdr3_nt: TGTGCCAGCGGGGCGGGTCAGCCCCAGCATTTT; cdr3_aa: CASGAGQPQHF
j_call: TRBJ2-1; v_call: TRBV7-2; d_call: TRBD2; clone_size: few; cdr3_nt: TGTGCCAGCACCCCCTTAGCGGGAAGGGGCAAGGCTGAGCAGTTCTTC; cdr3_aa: CASTPLAGRGKAEQFF
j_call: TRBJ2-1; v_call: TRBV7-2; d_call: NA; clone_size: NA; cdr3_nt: TGTGCCAGTAATCAGGGGGGCAATGAGCAGTTCTTC; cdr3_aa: CASNQGGNEQFF
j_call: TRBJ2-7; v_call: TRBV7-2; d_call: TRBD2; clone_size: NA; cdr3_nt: TGTGCCAGCAGCTTAACTAGCGGGACCACCTACGAGCAGTACTTC; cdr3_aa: CASSLTSGTTYEQYF
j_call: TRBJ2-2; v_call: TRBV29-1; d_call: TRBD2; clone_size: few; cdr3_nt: TGCAGCGTTCCCAGGGAGGGGCGTCCCACCGGGGAGCTGTTTTTT; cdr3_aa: CSVPREGRPTGELFF
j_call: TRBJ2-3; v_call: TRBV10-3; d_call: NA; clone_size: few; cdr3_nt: TGTGCCATCAGTGCACCCGGGGGCCCAGATACGCAGTATTTT; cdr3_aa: CAISAPGGPDTQYF
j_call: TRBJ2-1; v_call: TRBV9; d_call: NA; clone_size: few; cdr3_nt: TGTGCCAGCAGCGTAAAGGTGGGAGGACCGAATGAGCAGTTCTTC; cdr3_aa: CASSVKVGGPNEQFF
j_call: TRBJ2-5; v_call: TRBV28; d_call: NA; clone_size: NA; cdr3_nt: TGTGCCAGCAGTTTATATAGTCGGGCCCAGTACTTC; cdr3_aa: CASSLYSRAQYF
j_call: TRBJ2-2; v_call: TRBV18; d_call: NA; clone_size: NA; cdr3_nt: TGTGCCAGCTCACCTCCGTCCGGGGAGCTGTTTTTT; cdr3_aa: CASSPPSGELFF
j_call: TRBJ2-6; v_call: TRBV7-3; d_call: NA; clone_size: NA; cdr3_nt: TGTGCCAGCAGCCCCGAAACCTCTGGGGCCAACGTCCTGACTTTC; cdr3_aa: CASSPETSGANVLTF
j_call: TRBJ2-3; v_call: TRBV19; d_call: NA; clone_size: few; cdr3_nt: TGTGCCAGTAGTACCACAGATACGCAGTATTTT; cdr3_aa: CASSTTDTQYF
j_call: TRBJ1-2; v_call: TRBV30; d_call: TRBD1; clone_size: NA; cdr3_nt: TGTGCCTGGAGTGTAAACAGGGGACCACGCAGCGCCTTC; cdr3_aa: CAWSVNRGPRSAF
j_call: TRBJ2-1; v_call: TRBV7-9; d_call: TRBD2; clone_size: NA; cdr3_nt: TGTGCCAGCACCCTGGGGCTAGCGGAAAACAATGAGCAGTTCTTC; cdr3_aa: CASTLGLAENNEQFF
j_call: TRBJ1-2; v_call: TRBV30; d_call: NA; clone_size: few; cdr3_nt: TGTGCCTGGAGTGTAAGGATTGGCTACACCTTC; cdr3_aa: CAWSVRIGYTF
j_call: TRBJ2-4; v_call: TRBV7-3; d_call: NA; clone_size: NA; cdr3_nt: TGTGCCAGCAGCCGTGGGAACACCGTAGCCAAAAACATTCAGTACTTC; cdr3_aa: CASSRGNTVAKNIQYF
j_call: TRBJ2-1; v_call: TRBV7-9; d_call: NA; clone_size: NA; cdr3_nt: TGTGCCAGCAGCTTAGCTAGCGCGTACAATGAGCAGTTCTTC; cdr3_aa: CASSLASAYNEQFF
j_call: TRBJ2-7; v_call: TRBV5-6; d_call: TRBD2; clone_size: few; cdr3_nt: TGTGCCAGCAGCACTAGCGGGAACGGGAAGCAGTACTTC; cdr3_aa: CASSTSGNGKQYF
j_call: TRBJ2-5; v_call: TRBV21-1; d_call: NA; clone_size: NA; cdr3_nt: TGTGCCAGCAGCCGGCGGCAGGTCCTACATGGGGAGACCCAGTACTTC; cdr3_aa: CASSRRQVLHGETQYF
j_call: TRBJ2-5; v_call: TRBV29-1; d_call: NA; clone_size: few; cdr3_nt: TGCAGCGTTGTCGAGGCACAAGAGACCCAGTACTTC; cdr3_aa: CSVVEAQETQYF
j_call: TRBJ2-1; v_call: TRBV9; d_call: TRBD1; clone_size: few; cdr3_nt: TGTGCCAGCAGCGAGGGACAGGGAAGCAATGAGCAGTTCTTC; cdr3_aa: CASSEGQGSNEQFF
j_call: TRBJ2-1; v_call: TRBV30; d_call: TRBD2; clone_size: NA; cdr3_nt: TGTGCCTGGACCGGGACTAGCTCCTACAATGAGCAGTTCTTC; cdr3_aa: CAWTGTSSYNEQFF
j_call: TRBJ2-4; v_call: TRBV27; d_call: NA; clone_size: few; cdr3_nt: TGTGCCAGCAAGTTCACAGGGAAAAGCATTCAGTACTTC; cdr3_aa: CASKFTGKSIQYF
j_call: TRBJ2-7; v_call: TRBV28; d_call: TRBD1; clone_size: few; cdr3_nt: TGTGCCAGCAGATGGGACAGGGTCGCCGAGCAGTACTTC; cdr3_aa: CASRWDRVAEQYF
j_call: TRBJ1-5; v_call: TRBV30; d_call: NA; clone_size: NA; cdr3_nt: TGTGCCTGGGCCCAAGACAGCTTTAGCAATCAGCCCCAGCATTTT; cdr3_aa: CAWAQDSFSNQPQHF
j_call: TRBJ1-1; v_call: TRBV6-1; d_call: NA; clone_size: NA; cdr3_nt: TGTGCCAGCAGGGTTGCTGGTAACACTGAAGCTTTCTTT; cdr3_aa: CASRVAGNTEAFF
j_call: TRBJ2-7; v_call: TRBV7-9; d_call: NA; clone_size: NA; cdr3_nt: TGTGCCAGCAGCTCCGGGACACACCTCGAGCAGTACTTC; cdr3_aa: CASSSGTHLEQYF
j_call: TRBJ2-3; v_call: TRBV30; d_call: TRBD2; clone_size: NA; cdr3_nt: TGTGCCTGGAGTGTATTGGATGAGGCGGGGGTGCAGTATTTT; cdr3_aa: CAWSVLDEAGVQYF
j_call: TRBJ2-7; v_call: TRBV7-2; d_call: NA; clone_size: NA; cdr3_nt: TGTGCCAGCAGCTTAACGCGCCGCGGGACCCACGAGCAGTACTTC; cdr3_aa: CASSLTRRGTHEQYF
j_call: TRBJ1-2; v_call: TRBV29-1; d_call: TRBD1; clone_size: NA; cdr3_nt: TGCAGCGTTGACACAGGGGCGGGCTATGGCTACACCTTC; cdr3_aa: CSVDTGAGYGYTF
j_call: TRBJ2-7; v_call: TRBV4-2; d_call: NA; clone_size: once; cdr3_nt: TGTGCCAGCAGCCAAGATGACCGACGGGCCTACGAGCAGTACTTC; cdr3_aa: CASSQDDRRAYEQYF
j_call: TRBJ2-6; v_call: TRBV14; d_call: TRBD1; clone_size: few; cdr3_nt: TGTGCCAGCAGCCAAGCACAGGGGATGTCTGGGGCCAACGTCCTGACTTTC; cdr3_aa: CASSQAQGMSGANVLTF
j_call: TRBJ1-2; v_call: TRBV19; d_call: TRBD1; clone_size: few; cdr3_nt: TGTGCCAGTACCGAGGACAGGGATGGCTACACCTTC; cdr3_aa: CASTEDRDGYTF
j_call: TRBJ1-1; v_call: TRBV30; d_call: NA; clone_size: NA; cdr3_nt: TGTGCCTGGAGTGTTTGGGCAGGGGAAATTGAAGCTTTCTTT; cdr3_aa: CAWSVWAGEIEAFF
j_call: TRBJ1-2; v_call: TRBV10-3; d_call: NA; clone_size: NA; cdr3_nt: TGTGCCATCAGTGAGTCCTTTTATGGCTACACCTTC; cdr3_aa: CAISESFYGYTF
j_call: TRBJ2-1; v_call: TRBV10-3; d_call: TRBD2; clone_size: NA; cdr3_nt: TGTGCCATCAGTGAAGCGGGAGGAACTGAGCAGTTCTTC; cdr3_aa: CAISEAGGTEQFF
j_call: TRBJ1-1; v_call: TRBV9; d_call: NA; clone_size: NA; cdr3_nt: TGTGCCAGCAGCGTTACAGGTCGCACTGAAGCTTTCTTT; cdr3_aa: CASSVTGRTEAFF
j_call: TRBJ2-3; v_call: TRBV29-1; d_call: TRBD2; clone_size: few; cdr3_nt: TGCAGCGGCCGGGGAGCGGGAGTCACAGATACGCAGTATTTT; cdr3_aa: CSGRGAGVTDTQYF
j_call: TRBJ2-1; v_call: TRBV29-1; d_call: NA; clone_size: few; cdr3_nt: TGCAGCTCAGGGCAGATACCTTACAATGAGCAGTTCTTC; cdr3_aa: CSSGQIPYNEQFF
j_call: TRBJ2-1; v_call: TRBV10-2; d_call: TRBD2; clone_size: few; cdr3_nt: TGCGCCAGCAGTCTACTAGCGGGAGTTGGCAATGAGCAGTTCTTC; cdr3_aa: CASSLLAGVGNEQFF
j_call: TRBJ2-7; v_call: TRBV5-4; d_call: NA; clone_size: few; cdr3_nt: TGTGCCAGCAGCTTGTATACCAGAATCTACGAGCAGTACTTC; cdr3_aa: CASSLYTRIYEQYF
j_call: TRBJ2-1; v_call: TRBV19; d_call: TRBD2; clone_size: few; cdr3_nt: TGTGCCATTGCCCCTAGCGGAGTGGGACCAAAGTATGAGCAGTTCTTC; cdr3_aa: CAIAPSGVGPKYEQFF
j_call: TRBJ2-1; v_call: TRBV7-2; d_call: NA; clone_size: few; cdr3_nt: TGTGCCAGCAGCTTAACCTCCAATGAGCAGTTCTTC; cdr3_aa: CASSLTSNEQFF
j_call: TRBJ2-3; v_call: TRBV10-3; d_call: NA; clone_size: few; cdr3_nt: TGTGCCATCAGTTCTCCTAATACAAATACAGATACGCAGTATTTT; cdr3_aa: CAISSPNTNTDTQYF
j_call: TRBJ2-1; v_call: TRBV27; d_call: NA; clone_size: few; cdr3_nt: TGTGCCAGCAGTCCATCGACAGTGGTCGATGAGCAGTTCTTC; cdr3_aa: CASSPSTVVDEQFF
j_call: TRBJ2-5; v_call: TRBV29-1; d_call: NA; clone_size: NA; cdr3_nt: TGCAGCGGCACCCGGGACAGCGGGGAGACCCAGTACTTC; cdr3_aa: CSGTRDSGETQYF
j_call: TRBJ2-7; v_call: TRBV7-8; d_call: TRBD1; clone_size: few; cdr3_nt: TGTGCCAGCAGCTCCCGTCGGACAGGTTACGAGCAGTACTTC; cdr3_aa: CASSSRRTGYEQYF
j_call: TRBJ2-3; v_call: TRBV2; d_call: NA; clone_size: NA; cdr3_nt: TGTGCCAGCATTAGGGTGACAGATACGCAGTATTTT; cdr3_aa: CASIRVTDTQYF
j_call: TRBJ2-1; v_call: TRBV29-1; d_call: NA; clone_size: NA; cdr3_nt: TGCAGCGCCCGTGGAGGGGCGGACTACAATGAGCAGTTCTTC; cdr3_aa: CSARGGADYNEQFF
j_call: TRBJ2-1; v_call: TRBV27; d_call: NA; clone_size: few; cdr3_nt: TGTGCCAGCAGTTCCGGACGTGAGAATGAGCAGTTCTTC; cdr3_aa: CASSSGRENEQFF
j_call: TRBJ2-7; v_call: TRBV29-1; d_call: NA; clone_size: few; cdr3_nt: TGCAGCGTTGGAAGGGTGGACTCCTACGAGCAGTACTTC; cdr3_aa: CSVGRVDSYEQYF